This TCR beta chain stems from a study of beta chain features in type 1 diabetes. Whole-study results and caveats: In all four CD4+ subsets, TCRB CDR3 length was significantly, moderately reduced in type 1 diabetes.

A few counts support this clone. What it recognizes is unknown. Germline V gene sequence: CDR1 SGHTA, CDR2 FQGNSA. This CDR3 contains 15 residues. V was clipped by 3 bases and J by 4 bases, with 12 bases between them. Expressed TCRB transcripts were sequenced because the entire RNA isolate underwent reverse transcription. Some clones are missing from TCRdb's copy, which holds only in-frame ones; the method was immunoSEQ multiplex PCR. Among around 160,000 clones listed, 40% to 60% were seen once. Naive, central memory, regulatory and stem cell-like memory cells within the CD4+ compartment were sorted using CD45RO/CCR7/CD25/CD127/CD95/CD27. Sorted populations all had greater than 98% purity.

The sequence was obtained from a man aged 18-30 years in good health. The chain couples TRBV7-2 to TRBJ1-4, with a tentative D call TRBD1 (5 bases). The specimen sequenced was Tregs from blood. The CDR3 region is CASSFRGGVNEKLFF. For the CDR3, the DNA is TGTGCCAGCAGCTTCCGCGGAGGGGTTAATGAAAAACTGTTTTTT.